This TCR beta chain was profiled in a study of CD8+ T cells in alopecia areata listed by TCRdb under 2018. The study in broad terms: Treated patients were enrolled in an open-label pilot trial of oral tofacitinib at 5 to 10 mg twice daily for moderate-to-severe alopecia areata. Tofacitinib was administered for 6 to 18 months, and 6 months of follow-up off drug were then conducted to assess delayed response and recurrence. To study T cell clonal expansion in alopecia areata, the researchers applied high-throughput TCRbeta sequencing to both the C3H/HeJ mouse model and human patients. Scalp tissue and sorted CD4+ and CD8+ peripheral blood T cells from patchy and totalis/universalis alopecia areata patients and from healthy controls were covered by human TCRbeta sequencing. Patients on tofacitinib were biopsied at baseline and after 4 and 24 weeks of treatment, and several of the patients also had a later scalp biopsy. Clonality in the scalp was compared among normal scalp (n=4), patchy alopecia areata scalp (n=8), and alopecia totalis/universalis scalp (n=8). RNA came from the PAXgene miRNA kit for fixed scalp, the miRNeasy kit for PBMCs, and the RNeasy kit for mouse skin. Amplification of TCRbeta CDR3 regions was done by immunoSEQ multiplex PCR using 35 Vbeta forward primers and 13 Jbeta reverse primers. Study-level results and caveats: Compared with normal scalp, lesional scalp, particularly in alopecia totalis/universalis, had higher clonality and more expanded CD8+ clones, which suggests antigenic drive. Unlike mouse skin, where gammadelta T cells dominate, normal human skin contains resident alphabeta T cells that get sequenced too, which complicates analysis of the scalp TCR repertoire. Shared TCR sequences between patients were less evident than in mice, which may be partly attributable to HLA diversity in the patient population.

According to the germline V gene (reference sequence), CDR1 reads MNHNY and CDR2 reads SVGAGI. There are 15 amino acids in the CDR3, from cysteine to phenylalanine inclusive. Only CDR3 DNA is held: 45 bases, read in frame from base 1. Clipping removes 5 bases from V and 7 bases from J, with 11 as the unmatched junction base count. Receptors were amplified or captured by the immunoSEQ multiplex PCR assay. For TCR sequencing, RNA was extracted from every sample and reverse transcribed into cDNA to serve as template. SuperScript III was used to make first-strand cDNA, primed with a 2:1 mix of oligo-dT and random hexamers. A synthetic immune receptor repertoire was used to assess amplification bias, and residual bias was removed computationally. Processing in the source paper ran as follows. Raw reads were preprocessed to remove errors, and CDR3 was defined by IMGT conventions from the conserved cysteine to phenylalanine. To get clonality, Shannon entropy was normalized by log2 of the number of productive unique TCRs and the result was subtracted from 1. Scalp TCRbeta sequences were cross-referenced with sorted blood CD4 and CD8 repertoires so that the CD4 or CD8 identity of scalp clones could be inferred. Held by TCRdb, this immuneACCESS table contains in-frame sequences only and omits some clones. Under half of the omission traces to an unresolved V gene where checked; the cause of the rest is unknown. The DNA gave D and trimming, while V, J and clone size come from that table. Here the sample has approximately 100,000 clones; roughly 47% occur a single time. Jointly, the top ten make up 0.79% of the sample.

Lesional scalp punch biopsies and peripheral blood were collected from alopecia areata patients. PBMCs were isolated by density centrifugation and stained for CD3, CD4 and CD8, after which CD4+ and CD8+ T cells were sorted on a FACSAria. About this clone itself: Its antigen specificity is not known. No base quality information exists; no much larger clone differs at one position.

The chain uses TRBV6-6 and TRBJ2-4, with TRBD2 identical over 7 junction bases. The source material was CD4+ T cells sorted from blood. The sequence derives from a human donor with alopecia areata. The CDR3 here reads CASSTVGGFSNIQYF. The DNA sequence is as follows: TGTGCCAGCAGTACCGTCGGGGGGTTTTCGAACATTCAGTACTTC.